This T cell receptor beta chain was found in a study of blood T cell repertoires in COVID-19. Overall study: Acute-phase and convalescent COVID-19 samples originated in the United States, Italy and Spain. The analysed material was cDNA or gDNA that came from T cells, B-cell-depleted T cells, or PBMCs.

Details on this clone: An end of the junction differs from the germline gene, which may be a read error.

Clones were read by immunoSEQ multiplex PCR, and TCRdb kept only the in-frame ones, dropping some. The data hold about 11,000 clones, with approximately 88% observed a single time. Sequencing was carried out using peripheral blood. The clonotype comes from a human donor in a cohort sampled during active COVID-19.

The CDR3 reads CASSIGLAVVNEQFF. The CDR3 region has the DNA TGTGCCAGTAGCATAGGACTAGCGGTTGTCAATGAGCAGTTCTTC. This chain connects TRBV19 to TRBJ2-1; 10 nucleotides align to TRBD2. The CDR3 contains 15 residues. Germline CDR1 and CDR2: LNHDA and SQIVND (reference sequence).